This T cell receptor (beta chain) is drawn from a study of T cell responses to AZD1222 COVID-19 vaccine. As regards this clone: Its matching antigen is unknown.

Germline loops: CDR1 LNHNV, CDR2 YYDKDF (reference sequence). The CDR3 loop spans 13 amino acids. V was clipped by 1 base and J by 6 bases, with 7 bases between them. Study-wide results and limits: Mapped onto spike, vaccine-associated CD4 TCRs spanned it and were dominant at 160-218 and 743-854.

Sequencing used immunoSEQ multiplex PCR; TCRdb keeps in-frame clones, though not all of them. The sample lists 110,000 to 150,000 clones, around 89% occurring once. The V call is TRBV15, the J call TRBJ2-1, with D tentatively TRBD1 (6 bases). The clonotype comes from an adult in good health. The sequencing used peripheral blood, collected on day 0 of AZD1222 vaccination. The CDR3 DNA follows: TGTGCCACCAGCAGAGCCAGGGGCAATGAGCAGTTCTTC. It codes for CATSRARGNEQFF. Based on the CDR3 plus reference TRBV15 and TRBJ2-1, the full variable domain is DAMVIQNPRYQVTQFGKPVTLSCSQTLNHNVMYWYQQKSSQAPKLLFHYYDKDFNNEADTPDNFQSRRPNTSFCFLDIRSPGLGDTAMYLCATSRARGNEQFFGPGTRLTVL.